This T cell receptor beta chain was obtained from a study of blood T cell repertoires in COVID-19. Across the study: Nucleic acid was either cDNA or gDNA, and it came from T cells, B-cell-depleted T cells, or PBMCs.

CDR1 is LGHNA, CDR2 YSLEER, per germline. The CDR3 totals 14 residues. Trimming cost V 4 bases and J 0 bases, with 10 bases left between them. Assay: immunoSEQ multiplex PCR; the TCRdb copy retains only in-frame clones and omits some. In the table there are around 370,000 clones, almost 90% of which are singletons. Sequences were obtained from peripheral blood. The chain has TRBV4-3 and TRBJ2-7; the D gene is possibly TRBD1 (6 bases). This clonotype was obtained from a young man with active or convalescent COVID-19. The CDR3 reads CASSLGASSYEQYF. The CDR3 DNA sequence: TGCGCCAGCAGCCTGGGGGCGAGCTCCTACGAGCAGTACTTC.